This T cell receptor beta chain was recovered during a study of blood T cell repertoires in COVID-19. Germline values: CDR1 MNHEY, CDR2 SVGEGT. V trimming: 0 bases; J trimming: 0 bases; junction bases outside the gene matches: 5. There are 17 residues in the CDR3. Study processing details: Cell counts per sample came from amplifying reference gene primers. Profiled with immunoSEQ multiplex PCR; TCRdb holds only in-frame clones, not every one. V and J calls and clone size are those listed in that table; D and trimming were worked out from the DNA. Here the sample spans 150,000 to 200,000 clones, roughly 90% being singletons.

The J gene is TRBJ1-1, the V gene TRBV6-2 or TRBV6-3; 9 bases fit TRBD1. Material: peripheral blood. The TCR sequence derives from a man in his thirties or forties with COVID-19, enrolled during active disease. The CDR3 loop reads CASSYSYRGLVNTEAFF. The CDR3 bases are TGTGCCAGCAGTTACTCCTACAGGGGGCTCGTGAACACTGAAGCTTTCTTT.